This entry concerns a single T cell receptor (beta chain). These data come from a study of T cell responses to AZD1222 COVID-19 vaccine. With 7 bases removed from V and 4 bases from J, the gap between germline ends came to 19 bases. The CDR3 contains 15 residues. Germline V lookup: CDR1 MNHEY, CDR2 SVGAGI. Method: immunoSEQ multiplex PCR; TCRdb's copy keeps in-frame clones and lacks some. The table has more than 140,000 clones, over 85% seen once; the top ten hold more than 0.85%. V is TRBV6-5 and J is TRBJ1-1; tentatively, D is TRBD1 (5 bases). This specimen was peripheral blood, taken on day 0 of MenACWY control vaccination. The TCR sequence derives from an adult in good health. In DNA, the CDR3 is TGTGCCAGCACCCGAGGGGCGGGAGACCCCACTGAAGCTTTCTTT. Amino acids: CASTRGAGDPTEAFF.